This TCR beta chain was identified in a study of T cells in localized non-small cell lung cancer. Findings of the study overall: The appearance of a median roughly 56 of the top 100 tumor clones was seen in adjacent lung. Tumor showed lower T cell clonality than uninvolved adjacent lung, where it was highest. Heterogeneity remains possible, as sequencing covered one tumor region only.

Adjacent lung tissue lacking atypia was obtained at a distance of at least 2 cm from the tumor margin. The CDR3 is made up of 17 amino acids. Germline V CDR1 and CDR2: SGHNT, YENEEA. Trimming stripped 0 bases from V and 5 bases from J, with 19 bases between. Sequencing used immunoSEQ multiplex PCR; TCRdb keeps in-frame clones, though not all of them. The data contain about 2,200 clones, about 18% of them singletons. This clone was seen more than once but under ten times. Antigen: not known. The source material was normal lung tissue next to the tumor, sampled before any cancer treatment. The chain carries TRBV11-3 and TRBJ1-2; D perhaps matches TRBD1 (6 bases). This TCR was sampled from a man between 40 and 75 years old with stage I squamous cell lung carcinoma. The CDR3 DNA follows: TGTGCCAGCAGCTTAGAACTACAGGGAAGGGGAAGGTATGGCTACACCTTC. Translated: CASSLELQGRGRYGYTF.